What follows are 18 T cell receptor beta chains derived from one specimen sequenced in a study of T-cell memory formation after mild COVID-19. MiXCR, applied by TCRdb to the 5' RACE reads, yields one record per CDR3 protein. The repertoire consists of a few hundred thousand distinct CDR3 sequences, with 25% to 30% occurring once and the leading ten covering roughly 14%. The material sequenced was PBMCs or a T cell subset sorted from them (not recorded which). These receptors all come from an adult woman who had mild COVID-19 (a few samples of this study predate the infection). Cell type and time point are not known.

The chain recombines TRBV29-1 with TRBJ1-1, with D perhaps TRBD1 (6 bases). Germline V gives CDR1 SQVTM, CDR2 ANQGSEA. Trimming pared 4 bases from V and 1 base from J, leaving 10 bases between. There are 13 residues in the CDR3. The CDR3 spells CSVAGAENTEAFF. The CDR3 DNA is TGCAGCGTTGCAGGGGCCGAGAACACTGAAGCTTTCTTT.

The V call is TRBV25-1, the J call TRBJ2-1; D may match TRBD1 or TRBD2 (6 bases each). Per germline, CDR1 MGHDK and CDR2 SYGVNS. With 5 bases removed from V and 7 bases from J, the gap between germline ends came to 12 bases. The CDR3 has 13 amino acids. CDR3 in amino acids: CASSPGAWNEQFF. CDR3 nucleotide sequence: TGTGCCAGCAGTCCGGGGGCTTGGAATGAGCAGTTCTTC.

The chain combines TRBV5-1 with TRBJ2-3, with a tentative D call TRBD2 (6 bases). Trimming took off 7 bases at V and 6 bases at J, with 21 bases between the two ends. CDR1 and CDR2 from the germline V gene are SGHRS and YFSETQ. The CDR3 is made up of 15 amino acids. This CDR3 reads CASAAGPPREDTQYF. The CDR3 bases are TGCGCCAGCGCTGCGGGGCCCCCTCGAGAGGATACGCAGTATTTT.

The chain carries TRBV7-3 and TRBJ2-5; D is unresolved. The CDR3 totals 13 residues. V lost 4 bases and J 9 bases, leaving 15 bases between the germline ends. The germline V gene encodes CDR1 SGHTA and CDR2 FQGTGA. DNA for the CDR3: TGTGCCAGCAGCTCAGGCGGTACGAGAGCCCAGTACTTC. Its protein is CASSSGGTRAQYF.

The V call is TRBV25-1, the J call TRBJ2-3; D possibly matches TRBD1 or TRBD2 (5 bases each). Trimming removed 1 base at V and 0 bases at J, with 11 bases between. Per germline, CDR1 MGHDK and CDR2 SYGVNS. CDR3 length equals 16 residues. DNA of the CDR3: TGTGCCAGCAGTGAATCCAGAGGGGCTAGCACAGATACGCAGTATTTT. Its translation is CASSESRGASTDTQYF.

The V and J genes are TRBV7-6 and TRBJ1-2; no clear D. The CDR3 spans 13 residues. Germline V lookup: CDR1 SGHVS, CDR2 FNYEAQ. Deletions cut 4 bases from V and 4 bases from J, with 10 bases between. CDR3 in DNA: TGTGCCAGCAGCTCCGGACGGTTCTATGGCTACACCTTC. As protein: CASSSGRFYGYTF.

The gene calls are TRBV12-3 or TRBV12-4 and TRBJ2-7; 10 bases line up with TRBD2. This CDR3 comprises 15 residues. J was trimmed by 7 bases and V by 5 bases; bases with no gene match: 11. The CDR3 coding sequence is TGTGCCAGCAGTAACCGACTAGCGGGCCTGAGAGAGCAGTACTTC. This gives the protein CASSNRLAGLREQYF.

This clonotype was recorded a few times. V gene TRBV6-5 combines with J gene TRBJ2-2; possible D gene TRBD2, 5 bases. The length of the CDR3 is 15 residues. Germline CDR1 reads MNHEY; CDR2 reads SVGAGI. V was shortened by 5 bases and J by 3 bases, with 13 bases between the two germline ends. In DNA, the CDR3 is TGTGCCAGCAGTCACAAATCGGGGTACACCGGGGAGCTGTTTTTT. Translation: CASSHKSGYTGELFF.

The chain carries TRBV4-1 and TRBJ1-1, with D possibly being TRBD1 (6 bases). Germline V lookup: CDR1 MGHRA, CDR2 YSYEKL. CDR3 length: 18 amino acids. V was shortened by 6 bases and J by 2 bases, with 25 bases between the two germline ends. The CDR3 protein is CASSTSYRAPGLNTEAFF. The DNA for the CDR3 is TGCGCCAGCAGTACGTCATACAGGGCCCCCGGCCTTAACACTGAAGCTTTCTTT.

This clonotype came up a few times. V is TRBV7-2 and J is TRBJ2-4; D is uncertain. The CDR3 covers 18 residues. V lost 1 base, J lost 2 bases, and 18 bases lay in between. Germline V gene lookup returns CDR1 SGHTA and CDR2 FQGNSA. The CDR3 region is CASSLGDPEGVSKNIQYF. The CDR3 DNA is TGTGCCAGCAGCTTAGGCGACCCCGAAGGAGTATCCAAAAACATTCAGTACTTC.

This clonotype was recorded at least ten times. The chain has TRBV12-3 or TRBV12-4 and TRBJ1-1, with D uncertain. The ends were cut back, 6 bases at V and 1 base at J, with 9 bases in the middle. CDR3 length: 13 amino acids. The CDR3 sequence is CASSFRPNTEAFF. DNA of the CDR3: TGTGCCAGCAGCTTCCGGCCGAACACTGAAGCTTTCTTT.

This clonotype was counted only a few times. The chain links TRBV4-1 to TRBJ1-5; possible D gene TRBD1, 6 bases. Germline V lookup: CDR1 MGHRA, CDR2 YSYEKL. The V end was cut by 0 bases, the J end by 1 base, with 7 bases between. The length of the CDR3 is 15 residues. In DNA, the CDR3 is TGCGCCAGCAGCCAAGATCAGGGGAGCAATCAGCCCCAGCATTTT. It encodes CASSQDQGSNQPQHF.

CDR3 sequence reads: CASSQEDLYTGELFF. The CDR3, as DNA: TGCGCCAGCAGCCAAGAGGACTTGTACACCGGGGAGCTGTTTTTT. The chain has TRBV4-3 and TRBJ2-2; perhaps TRBD2 as D (5 bases). V lost 0 bases and J 3 bases, leaving 8 bases between the germline ends. The CDR3 is 15 amino acids. Germline values: CDR1 LGHNA, CDR2 YSLEER.

The chain carries TRBV20-1 and TRBJ2-3; D is perhaps TRBD1 (5 bases). Trimming left V 3 bases short and J 3 bases short, with 13 bases between. Germline values: CDR1 DFQATT, CDR2 SNEGSKA (reference sequence). The CDR3 extends over 14 amino acids. The chain's CDR3 is CSARYRRGTDTQYF. CDR3 DNA sequence: TGCAGTGCTAGGTACAGAAGGGGAACAGATACGCAGTATTTT.

The chain uses TRBV3-1 and TRBJ2-1; maybe TRBD1 (5 bases). The CDR3 totals 17 residues. CDR1 and CDR2 from the germline V gene are LGHDT and YNNKEL (reference sequence). V dropped 4 bases and J dropped 0 bases, with 16 bases sitting between them. The CDR3 region is CASSPGSSPHSYNEQFF. The CDR3 DNA reads TGTGCCAGCAGCCCAGGGTCCTCCCCCCACTCCTACAATGAGCAGTTCTTC.

The chain couples TRBV7-9 to TRBJ2-3; TRBD2 matches 11 bases. CDR1 and CDR2 (germline): SEHNR, FQNEAQ (reference sequence). The CDR3 spans 19 residues. V was clipped by 4 bases and J by 2 bases; unmatched bases: 14. CDR3 sequence reads: CASSSTSGVLLDSTDTQYF. The CDR3 DNA reads as TGTGCCAGCAGCTCGACTAGCGGGGTTTTGTTAGATTCCACAGATACGCAGTATTTT.

This clonotype was counted only a few times. This rearrangement joins TRBV9 to TRBJ2-2; TRBD1 agrees at 7 bases. This CDR3 has 14 residues. Germline lookup yields CDR1 SGDLS and CDR2 YYNGEE. The ends lost 1 base at V and 6 bases at J; junction bases unmatched: 3. The CDR3 region is CASSVTGVPGELFF. The CDR3 nucleotides are TGTGCCAGCAGCGTAACAGGGGTCCCCGGGGAGCTGTTTTTT.

The chain links TRBV19 to TRBJ1-1; TRBD1 might be the D (5 bases). This CDR3 is built from 14 residues. Trimming removed 7 bases at V and 7 bases at J, with 19 bases between. CDR1 LNHDA and CDR2 SQIVND come from the germline V gene (reference sequence). CDR3 sequence (DNA): TGTGCCAGTAAAGGGGTGGGGAAAACCAGTGAAGCTTTCTTT. Encoded protein: CASKGVGKTSEAFF.